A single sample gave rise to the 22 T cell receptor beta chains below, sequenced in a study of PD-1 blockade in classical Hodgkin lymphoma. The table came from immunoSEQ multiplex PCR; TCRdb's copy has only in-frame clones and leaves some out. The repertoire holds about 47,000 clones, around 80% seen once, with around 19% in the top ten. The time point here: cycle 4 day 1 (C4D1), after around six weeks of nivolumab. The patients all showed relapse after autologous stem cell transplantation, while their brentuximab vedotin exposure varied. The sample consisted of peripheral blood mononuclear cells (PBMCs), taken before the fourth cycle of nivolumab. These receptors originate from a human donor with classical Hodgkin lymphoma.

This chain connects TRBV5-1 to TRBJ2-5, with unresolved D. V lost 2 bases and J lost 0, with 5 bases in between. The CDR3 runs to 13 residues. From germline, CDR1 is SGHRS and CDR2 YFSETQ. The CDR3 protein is CASSLKYQETQYF. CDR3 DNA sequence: TGCGCCAGCAGCTTAAAGTACCAAGAGACCCAGTACTTC.

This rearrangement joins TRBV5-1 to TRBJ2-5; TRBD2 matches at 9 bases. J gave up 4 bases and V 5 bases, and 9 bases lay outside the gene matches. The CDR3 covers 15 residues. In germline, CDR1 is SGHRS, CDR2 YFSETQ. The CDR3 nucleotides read TGCGCCAGCAGTCTAGCGGGATGGGGGGGAGAGACCCAGTACTTC. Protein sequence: CASSLAGWGGETQYF.

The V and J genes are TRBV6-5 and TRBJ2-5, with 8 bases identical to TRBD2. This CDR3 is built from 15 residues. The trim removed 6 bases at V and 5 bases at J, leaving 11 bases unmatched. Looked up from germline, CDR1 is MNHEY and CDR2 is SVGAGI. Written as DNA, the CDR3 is TGTGCCAGCAGCATCCTTGGACTAGCCGCGGAGACCCAGTACTTC. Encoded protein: CASSILGLAAETQYF.

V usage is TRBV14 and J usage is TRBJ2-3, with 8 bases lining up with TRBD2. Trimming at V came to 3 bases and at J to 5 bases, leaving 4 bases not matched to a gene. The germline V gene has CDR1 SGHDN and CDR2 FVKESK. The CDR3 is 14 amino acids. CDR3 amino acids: CASSQYLAGDTQYF. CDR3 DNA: TGTGCCAGCAGCCAGTACCTAGCGGGAGATACGCAGTATTTT.

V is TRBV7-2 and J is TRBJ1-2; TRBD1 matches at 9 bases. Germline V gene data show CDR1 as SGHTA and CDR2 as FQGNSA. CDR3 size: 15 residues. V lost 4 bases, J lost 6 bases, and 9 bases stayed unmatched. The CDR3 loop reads CASSSQSGTGNGYTF. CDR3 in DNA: TGTGCCAGCAGCTCTCAATCCGGGACAGGGAATGGCTACACCTTC.

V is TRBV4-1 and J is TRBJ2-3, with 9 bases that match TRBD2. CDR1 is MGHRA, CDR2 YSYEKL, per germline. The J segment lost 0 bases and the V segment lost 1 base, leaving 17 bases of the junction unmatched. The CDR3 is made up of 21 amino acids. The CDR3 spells CASSQGSSGGYFLLSTDTQYF. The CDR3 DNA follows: TGCGCCAGCAGCCAAGGCTCAAGCGGGGGGTATTTCTTACTAAGCACAGATACGCAGTATTTT.

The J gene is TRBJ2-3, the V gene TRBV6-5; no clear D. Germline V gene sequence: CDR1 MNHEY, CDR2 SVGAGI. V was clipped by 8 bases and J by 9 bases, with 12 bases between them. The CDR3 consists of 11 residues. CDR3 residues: CASQAAYTQYF. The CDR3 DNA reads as TGTGCCAGCCAAGCAGCGTACACGCAGTATTTT.

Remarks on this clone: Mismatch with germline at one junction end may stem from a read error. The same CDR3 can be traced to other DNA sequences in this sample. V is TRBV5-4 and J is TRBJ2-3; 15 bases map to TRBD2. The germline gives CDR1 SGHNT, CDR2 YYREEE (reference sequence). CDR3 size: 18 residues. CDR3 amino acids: CASSSGTSGGHSTDTQYF. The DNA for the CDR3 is TGTGCTAGCAGCTCAGGGACTAGCGGGGGGCATAGCACAGATACGCAGTATTTT.

The CDR3 protein is CASSRGFTDTQYF. CDR3 in DNA: TGTGCCAGCAGTCGGGGGTTCACAGATACGCAGTATTTT. This chain links TRBV28 with TRBJ2-3; weak D call: TRBD2 (6 bases). Trimming pared 5 bases from V and 2 bases from J, leaving 8 bases between. The CDR3 is made up of 13 amino acids. From germline, CDR1 is MDHEN and CDR2 SYDVKM.

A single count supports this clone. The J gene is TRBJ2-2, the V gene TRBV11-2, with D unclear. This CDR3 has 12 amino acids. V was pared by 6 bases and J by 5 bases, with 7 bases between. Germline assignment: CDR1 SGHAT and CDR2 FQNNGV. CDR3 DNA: TGTGCCAGCAGTCCTATGACCGGGGAGCTGTTTTTT. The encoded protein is CASSPMTGELFF. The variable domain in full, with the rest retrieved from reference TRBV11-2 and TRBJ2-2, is EAGVAQSPRYKIIEKRQSVAFWCNPISGHATLYWYQQILGQGPKLLIQFQNNGVVDDSQLPKDRFSAERLKGVDSTLKIQPAKLEDSAVYLCASSPMTGELFFGEGSRLTVL.

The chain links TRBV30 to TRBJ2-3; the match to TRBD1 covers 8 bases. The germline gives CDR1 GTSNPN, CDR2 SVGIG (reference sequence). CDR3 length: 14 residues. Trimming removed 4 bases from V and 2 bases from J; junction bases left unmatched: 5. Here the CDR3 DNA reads TGTGCCTGGATGACAGGGGAACACACAGATACGCAGTATTTT. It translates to CAWMTGEHTDTQYF.

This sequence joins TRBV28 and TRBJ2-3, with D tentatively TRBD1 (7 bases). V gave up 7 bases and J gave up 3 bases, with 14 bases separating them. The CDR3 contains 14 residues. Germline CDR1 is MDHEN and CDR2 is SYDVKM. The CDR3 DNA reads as TGTGCCAGCACTCGACAGGGAGGTACAGATACGCAGTATTTT. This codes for CASTRQGGTDTQYF.

In DNA, the CDR3 is TGTGCCAGCAACCCTAAGACAGGTCTTGGCTACACCTTC. It yields the protein CASNPKTGLGYTF. The chain employs TRBV6-5 and TRBJ1-2; tentative D call: TRBD1 (6 bases). CDR1 is MNHEY, CDR2 SVGAGI, per germline. This CDR3 is 13 amino acids long. The germline V and J ends were trimmed by 7 bases and 7 bases, with 16 bases remaining between them.

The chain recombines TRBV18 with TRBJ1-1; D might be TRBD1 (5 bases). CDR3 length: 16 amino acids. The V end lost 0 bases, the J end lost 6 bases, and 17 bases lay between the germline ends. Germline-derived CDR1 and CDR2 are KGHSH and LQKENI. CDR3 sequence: CASSPPKGRVQAEAFF. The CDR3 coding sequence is TGTGCCAGCTCACCACCCAAGGGCAGGGTCCAAGCTGAAGCTTTCTTT.

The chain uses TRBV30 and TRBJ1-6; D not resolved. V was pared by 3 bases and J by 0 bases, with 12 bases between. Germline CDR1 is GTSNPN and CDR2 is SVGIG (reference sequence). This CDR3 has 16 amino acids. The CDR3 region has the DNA TGTGCCTGGAGAAGCAAGCTGAGCTCCTATAATTCACCCCTCCACTTT. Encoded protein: CAWRSKLSSYNSPLHF.

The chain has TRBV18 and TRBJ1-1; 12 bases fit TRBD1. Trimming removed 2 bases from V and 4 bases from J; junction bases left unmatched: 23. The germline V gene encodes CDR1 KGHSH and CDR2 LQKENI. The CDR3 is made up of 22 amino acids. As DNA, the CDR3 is TGTGCCAGCTCACCATTGCCCTCAGGTACACCGGGACAGGGGGCCGTTTTCACTGAAGCTTTCTTT. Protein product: CASSPLPSGTPGQGAVFTEAFF.

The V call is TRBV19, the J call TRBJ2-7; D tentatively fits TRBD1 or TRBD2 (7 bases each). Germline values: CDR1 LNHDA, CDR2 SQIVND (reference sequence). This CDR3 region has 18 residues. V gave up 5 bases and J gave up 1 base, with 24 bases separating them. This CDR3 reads CASSPLGGGLSNSYEQYF. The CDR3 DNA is TGTGCCAGTAGTCCGTTGGGAGGGGGCCTCTCTAATTCCTACGAGCAGTACTTC.

The CDR3 is CASSMGTGNEKLFF. CDR3 DNA: TGTGCCAGTAGTATGGGGACAGGGAATGAAAAACTGTTTTTT. The genes are TRBV19 and TRBJ1-4; TRBD1 matches at 9 bases. CDR1 is LNHDA, CDR2 SQIVND, per germline (reference sequence). The CDR3 runs to 14 residues. The V segment lost 3 bases and the J segment 5 bases; nucleotides outside the gene matches: 1. Together with reference TRBV19 and TRBJ1-4, the CDR3 gives the full variable domain: DGGITQSPKYLFRKEGQNVTLSCEQNLNHDAMYWYRQDPGQGLRLIYYSQIVNDFQKGDIAEGYSVSREKKESFPLTVTSAQKNPTAFYLCASSMGTGNEKLFFGSGTQLSVL.

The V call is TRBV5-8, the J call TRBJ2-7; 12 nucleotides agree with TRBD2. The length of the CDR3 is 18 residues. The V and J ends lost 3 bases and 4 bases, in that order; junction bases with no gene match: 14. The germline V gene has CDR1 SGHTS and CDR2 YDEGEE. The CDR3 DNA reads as TGTGCCAGCAGCTCAAGCAAATCTAGCGGGAGGGCCCCTTACGAGCAGTACTTC. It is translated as CASSSSKSSGRAPYEQYF.

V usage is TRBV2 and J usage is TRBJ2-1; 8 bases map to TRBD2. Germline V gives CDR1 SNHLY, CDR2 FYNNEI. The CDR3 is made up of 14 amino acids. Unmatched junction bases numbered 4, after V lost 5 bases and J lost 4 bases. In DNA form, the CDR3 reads TGTGCCAGCAGTTTCGGGGGGGGATACAATGAGCAGTTCTTC. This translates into CASSFGGGYNEQFF.

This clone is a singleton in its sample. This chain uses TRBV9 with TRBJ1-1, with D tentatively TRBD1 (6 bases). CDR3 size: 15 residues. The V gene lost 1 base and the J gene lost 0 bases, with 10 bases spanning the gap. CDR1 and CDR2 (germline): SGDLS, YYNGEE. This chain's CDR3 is CASSVQGRMNTEAFF. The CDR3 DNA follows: TGTGCCAGCAGCGTACAGGGGCGCATGAACACTGAAGCTTTCTTT.

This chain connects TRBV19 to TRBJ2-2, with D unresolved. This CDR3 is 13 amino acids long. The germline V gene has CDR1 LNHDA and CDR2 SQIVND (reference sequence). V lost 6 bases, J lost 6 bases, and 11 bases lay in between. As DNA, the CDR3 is TGTGCCAGTAGCCGGGTATCCCCCGGGGAGCTGTTTTTT. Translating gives CASSRVSPGELFF. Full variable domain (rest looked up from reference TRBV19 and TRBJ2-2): DGGITQSPKYLFRKEGQNVTLSCEQNLNHDAMYWYRQDPGQGLRLIYYSQIVNDFQKGDIAEGYSVSREKKESFPLTVTSAQKNPTAFYLCASSRVSPGELFFGEGSRLTVL.